A single T cell receptor (beta chain) is shown here with its context. This clone was counted once. This clone's antigen is unknown. Base qualities are missing; no much larger clone stands one base away. The CDR3 regions of human TCRbeta chains were subjected to immunosequencing. The source study handled its data this way. TCRs in the repertoires were compared against a reference library of SARS-CoV-2-specific TCRs that had been generated with the MIRA antigen-specificity platform. Breadth was defined as the fraction of unique TCRs that were SARS-CoV-2-associated. Depth was defined as the fraction of total T cells that were SARS-CoV-2-associated. Using the MIRA data, every spike-specific TCR was mapped to the spike region that the TCR reacted to and assigned to either a CD4 or a CD8 class. Log10-transformed breadth and depth values were compared by one-way ANOVA with Sidak's multiple comparisons tests. Held by TCRdb, this immuneACCESS table contains in-frame sequences only and omits some clones. Under half of the omission traces to an unresolved V gene where checked; the cause of the rest is unknown. That table supplies the V and J calls and clone size; D and trimming were determined from the DNA. The table for this sample lists 120,000 or so clones; 85% to 90% of them were counted only once. The top ten clonotypes cover approximately 12% of the sample.

The data derive from a study of T cell responses to AZD1222 COVID-19 vaccine (dated by TCRdb to the early 2020s). Notes on the research overall: TCR sequencing covered some 240 trial participants: nearly 210 given two doses of AZD1222 and about 26 given two doses of MenACWY control vaccine. Trial participants were enrolled by age into subgroups of 18-55, 56-69 and 70-plus years, and about 150, 27 and 61 TCR-sequenced participants, respectively, were included in these subgroups.

Trimmed from V: 5 bases; trimmed from J: 10 bases; junction bases lacking a gene match: 8. Including cysteine and phenylalanine, the CDR3 has 13 amino acids. The kept DNA is CDR3 alone, 39 bases in frame from the first base. The full study reports these points: Conclusions about previously exposed vaccinees were limited because only a handful of AZD1222 recipients were SARS-CoV-2 seropositive at baseline. Epitopes outside the regions mutated in the B.1.351 and B.1.1.7 variants were reportedly recognized by nearly half of the unique spike-specific TCRs. The 56-69-year group was small, and its depth increase did not reach significance, likely because of low power. Vaccine-associated CD4 TCRs spanned the whole spike protein, with dominant responses in regions 160-218 and 743-854. Because no day 14 peak-response samples were available, repertoires were characterized only after the peak T cell response. Spike-specific TCR breadth and depth rose significantly after two AZD1222 doses compared with day 0 and with MenACWY recipients. Participants were mostly white British, with more females than males. The authors suggested clonal diversity may have been underestimated.

The sample's time point label, in plain terms: baseline before first vaccination. Interpreted using the paper, the treatment or condition label stands for: meningococcal conjugate vaccine given as trial control. Vaccinee samples were obtained from the UK trials COV001 and COV002, which included a single-blind randomized controlled phase 2/3 trial of AZD1222 (ChAdOx1 nCoV-19) in healthy adults. For TCRbeta chain sequencing, PBMC samples from trial participants were taken at day 0 and at day 28 after the second dose. Specimen: peripheral blood, collected on day 0 of MenACWY control vaccination. The clonotype originates from an adult in good health. The receptor chain draws on TRBV12-3 or TRBV12-4 and TRBJ2-1; TRBD1 fits 7 bases in the junction. The nucleotide sequence reads TGTGCCAGCAGTCTTGGACAGGAGGTCGAGCAGTTCTTC. This codes for CASSLGQEVEQFF.